This T cell receptor (beta chain) appears in the sequencing data of a study of siplizumab effects on memory and regulatory T cells. Study conclusions and caveats: Alloreactive sequences traceable to unstimulated CD4+ memory cells declined significantly under siplizumab.

This CDR3 contains 16 residues. Germline CDR1 and CDR2: PRHDT and FYEKMQ (reference sequence). Trimming pared 4 bases from V and 4 bases from J, leaving 20 bases between. A single count supports this clone. Antigen unknown. Sequencing was performed with immunoSEQ multiplex PCR; in TCRdb, only in-frame clones are kept and a portion is missing. The data hold 99,000 or so clones, with roughly 92% observed a single time. This chain joins TRBV13 and TRBJ2-7; no clear D. Input material: Tregs sorted from blood. This TCR was sampled from a human donor in good health. CDR3 nucleotide sequence: TGTGCCAGCAGCTCCCGCCAAAAACCCGACGGGTACGAGCAGTACTTC. This encodes CASSSRQKPDGYEQYF.